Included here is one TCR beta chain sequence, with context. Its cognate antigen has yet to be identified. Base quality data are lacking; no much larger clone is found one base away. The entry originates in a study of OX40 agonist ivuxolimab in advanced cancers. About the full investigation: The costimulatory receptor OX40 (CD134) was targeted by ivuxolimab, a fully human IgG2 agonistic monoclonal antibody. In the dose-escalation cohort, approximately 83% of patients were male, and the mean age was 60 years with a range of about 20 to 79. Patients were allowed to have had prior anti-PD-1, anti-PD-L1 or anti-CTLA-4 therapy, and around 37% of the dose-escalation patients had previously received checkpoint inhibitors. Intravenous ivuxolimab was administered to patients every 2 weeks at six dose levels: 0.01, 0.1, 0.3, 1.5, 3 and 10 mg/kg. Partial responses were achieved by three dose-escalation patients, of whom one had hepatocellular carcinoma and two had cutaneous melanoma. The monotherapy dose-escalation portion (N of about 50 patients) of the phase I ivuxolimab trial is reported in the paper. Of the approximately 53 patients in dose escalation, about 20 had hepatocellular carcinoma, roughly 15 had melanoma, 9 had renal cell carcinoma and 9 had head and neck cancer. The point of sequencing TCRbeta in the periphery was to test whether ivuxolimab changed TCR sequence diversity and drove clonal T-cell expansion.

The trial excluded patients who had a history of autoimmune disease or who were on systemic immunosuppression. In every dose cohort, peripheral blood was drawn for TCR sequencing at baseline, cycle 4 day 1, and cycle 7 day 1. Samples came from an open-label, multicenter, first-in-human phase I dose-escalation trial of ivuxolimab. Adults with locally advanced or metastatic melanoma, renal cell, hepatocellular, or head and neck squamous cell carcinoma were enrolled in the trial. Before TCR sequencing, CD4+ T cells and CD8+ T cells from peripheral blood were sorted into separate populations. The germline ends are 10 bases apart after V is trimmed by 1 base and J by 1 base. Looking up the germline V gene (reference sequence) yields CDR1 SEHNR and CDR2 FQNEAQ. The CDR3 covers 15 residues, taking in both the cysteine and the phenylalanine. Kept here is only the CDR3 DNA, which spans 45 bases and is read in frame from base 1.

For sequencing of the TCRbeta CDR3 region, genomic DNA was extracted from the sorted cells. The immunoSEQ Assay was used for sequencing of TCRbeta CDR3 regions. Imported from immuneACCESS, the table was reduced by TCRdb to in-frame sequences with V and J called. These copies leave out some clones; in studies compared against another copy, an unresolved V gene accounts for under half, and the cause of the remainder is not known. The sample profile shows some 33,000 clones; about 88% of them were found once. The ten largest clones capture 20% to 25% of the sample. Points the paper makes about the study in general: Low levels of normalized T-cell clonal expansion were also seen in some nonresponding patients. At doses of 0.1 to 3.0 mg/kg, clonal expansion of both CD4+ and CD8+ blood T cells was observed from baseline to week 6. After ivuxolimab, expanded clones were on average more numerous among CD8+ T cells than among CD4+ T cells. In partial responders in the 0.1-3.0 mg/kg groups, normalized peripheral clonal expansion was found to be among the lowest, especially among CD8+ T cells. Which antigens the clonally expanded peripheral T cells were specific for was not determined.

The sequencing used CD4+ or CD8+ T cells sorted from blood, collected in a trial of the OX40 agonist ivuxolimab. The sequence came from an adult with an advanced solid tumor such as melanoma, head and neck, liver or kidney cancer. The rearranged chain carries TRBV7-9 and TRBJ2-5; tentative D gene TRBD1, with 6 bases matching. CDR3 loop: CASSLGGQLQETQYF. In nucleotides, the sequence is TGTGCCAGCAGCTTAGGCGGACAGCTCCAAGAGACCCAGTACTTC.